The 20 T cell receptor beta chains in this list originate from one sample, sequenced in a study of blood T cell repertoires in COVID-19. TCRdb's table, derived via immunoSEQ multiplex PCR, lists solely in-frame clones and lacks some. The sample lists approximately 240,000 clones; around four fifths were seen once. Source material: peripheral blood. Every receptor here comes from a woman in her forties with active or convalescent COVID-19.

The chain recombines TRBV29-1 with TRBJ1-3; D is uncertain. V was pared by 3 bases and J by 0 bases, with 6 bases between. This CDR3 has 13 residues. The germline CDR1 and CDR2 sequences are SQVTM and ANQGSEA. The CDR3 protein is CSVEEGSGNTIYF. As DNA, the CDR3 is TGCAGCGTTGAGGAGGGCTCTGGAAACACCATATATTTT.

V usage is TRBV19 and J usage is TRBJ1-2; D remains unclear. The CDR3 is 13 amino acids. Per the germline V gene, CDR1 is LNHDA and CDR2 is SQIVND (reference sequence). Trimming removed 5 bases from V and 3 bases from J, with 10 bases in between. For the CDR3, the DNA is TGTGCCAGTAGTTATCGGTTGGACTATGGCTACACCTTC. Protein product: CASSYRLDYGYTF.

This chain joins TRBV9 and TRBJ1-1; 7 nucleotides match TRBD1. This CDR3 is built from 15 residues. After removal of 4 bases from V and 5 bases from J, the junction contained 11 bases not matched to a gene. Germline-derived CDR1 and CDR2 are SGDLS and YYNGEE. The CDR3 bases are TGTGCCAGCAGCCCGAGGGACAGTATGTTGACTGAAGCTTTCTTT. This encodes CASSPRDSMLTEAFF.

This chain uses TRBV9 with TRBJ1-6, with a possible D match to TRBD1 (5 bases). This CDR3 region has 15 residues. V shed 4 bases and J shed 6 bases, with 14 bases lying between them. Germline CDR1 is SGDLS and CDR2 is YYNGEE. Here the CDR3 reads CASSPSDSPNSPLHF. The CDR3 coding sequence is TGTGCCAGCAGCCCCTCCGACAGTCCTAATTCACCCCTCCACTTT.

The chain couples TRBV6-6 to TRBJ1-2, with TRBD1 identical over 7 bases. Unmatched junction bases numbered 3, after V lost 2 bases and J lost 6 bases. CDR1 and CDR2 from the germline V gene are MNHNY and SVGAGI (reference sequence). CDR3 size: 13 residues. CDR3 sequence: CASSYGTADGYTF. In DNA, the CDR3 is TGTGCCAGCAGTTACGGGACAGCGGATGGCTACACCTTC.

The genes are TRBV14 and TRBJ2-3; TRBD2 matches 9 bases. CDR1 is SGHDN, CDR2 FVKESK, per germline. V gave up 1 base and J gave up 6 bases; unmatched junction bases: 5. There are 15 residues in the CDR3. As DNA, the CDR3 is TGTGCCAGCAGCCAAGGGCTAGCGGGGACCGATACGCAGTATTTT. It specifies CASSQGLAGTDTQYF.

The chain joins TRBV29-1 to TRBJ1-4, with 7 bases aligning to TRBD1. With V trimmed by 4 bases and J by 0 bases, 2 bases remained unmatched. CDR3 size: 14 residues. The germline gives CDR1 SQVTM, CDR2 ANQGSEA. The CDR3 DNA is TGCAGCGTTGGGGGGACAGCAACTAATGAAAAACTGTTTTTT. Translating gives CSVGGTATNEKLFF.

This clone was counted a few times. V usage is TRBV2 and J usage is TRBJ1-3; 7 nucleotides agree with TRBD1. Losses at the gene ends were 3 bases for V and 7 bases for J; bases not matched to a gene: 9. Germline V gene lookup returns CDR1 SNHLY and CDR2 FYNNEI. CDR3 length: 15 residues. For the CDR3, the DNA is TGTGCCAGCAGTGAGTCAGGGGGAATGAGGAACACCATATATTTT. Translated: CASSESGGMRNTIYF.

This clone showed up just once. The J gene is TRBJ2-1, the V gene TRBV10-3, with 9 bases identical to TRBD1. J lost 5 bases, V lost 11 bases, and 10 bases had no gene match. Germline V lookup: CDR1 ENHRY, CDR2 SYGVKD. The CDR3 has 14 residues. CDR3 sequence reads: CAACPGQGNNEQFF. CDR3 coding DNA: TGTGCCGCCTGTCCGGGACAGGGAAACAATGAGCAGTTCTTC.

The J gene is TRBJ2-1, the V gene TRBV3-1 (or the pseudogene TRBV3-2); 9 bases are shared with TRBD1. Trimming took 1 base from V and 10 from J; bases not matched to a gene: 8. Germline lookup yields CDR1 LGHDT and CDR2 YNNKEL (reference sequence). There are 15 residues in the CDR3. Here the CDR3 reads CASSQALQGAYEQFF. DNA for the CDR3: TGTGCCAGCAGCCAAGCATTACAGGGGGCATACGAGCAGTTCTTC.

This clone was seen more than once but under ten times. The chain is built from TRBV27 and TRBJ1-2; tentative D call: TRBD1 (5 bases). Looked up from germline, CDR1 is MNHEY and CDR2 is SMNVEV (reference sequence). The CDR3 has 14 residues. V was trimmed by 8 bases and J by 6 bases, leaving 19 bases between them. The CDR3: CASSLGGRANGYTF. CDR3 DNA: TGTGCCAGCTCCCTGGGGGGAAGGGCGAATGGCTACACCTTC.

The CDR3 here is CASSLAGRAINEQFF. The CDR3 nucleotides read TGTGCCAGCAGCTTAGCGGGCAGGGCCATCAATGAGCAGTTCTTC. V is TRBV7-2 and J is TRBJ2-1; perhaps TRBD1 as D (5 bases). The CDR3 is 15 amino acids. Trimming took 0 bases from V and 6 from J, leaving 12 bases between them. CDR1 is SGHTA, CDR2 FQGNSA, per germline.

V is TRBV25-1 and J is TRBJ2-2; TRBD2 matches at 7 bases. Germline values: CDR1 MGHDK, CDR2 SYGVNS. The trim removed 7 bases at V and 3 bases at J, leaving 8 bases unmatched. The CDR3 has 15 residues. The CDR3 region has the DNA TGTGCCAGCACCCCTTGGGGGGGAGACACCGGGGAGCTGTTTTTT. This codes for CASTPWGGDTGELFF. Supplemented by reference TRBV25-1 and TRBJ2-2, the full variable domain reads EADIYQTPRYLVIGTGKKITLECSQTMGHDKMYWYQQDPGMELHLIHYSYGVNSTEKGDLSSESTVSRIRTEHFPLTLESARPSHTSQYLCASTPWGGDTGELFFGEGSRLTVL.

This clone is classed as medium-sized. The rearrangement links TRBV15 to TRBJ1-2, with 8 positions matching TRBD1. J gave up 4 bases and V 0 bases, and 4 bases lay outside the gene matches. The CDR3 totals 15 residues. Germline loops: CDR1 LNHNV, CDR2 YYDKDF (reference sequence). CDR3: CATSRDQGATYGYTF. CDR3 sequence (DNA): TGTGCCACCAGCAGAGATCAGGGGGCAACCTATGGCTACACCTTC. Filled out from reference TRBV15 and TRBJ1-2, the complete variable domain reads DAMVIQNPRYQVTQFGKPVTLSCSQTLNHNVMYWYQQKSSQAPKLLFHYYDKDFNNEADTPDNFQSRRPNTSFCFLDIRSPGLGDTAMYLCATSRDQGATYGYTFGSGTRLTVV.

The chain links TRBV27 to TRBJ2-1; possibly TRBD1 for D (6 bases). The CDR3 is 13 residues long. Germline V gene lookup returns CDR1 MNHEY and CDR2 SMNVEV (reference sequence). The V gene lost 5 bases and the J gene lost 7 bases, with 12 bases spanning the gap. The CDR3 loop is CASSLRTENEQFF. The CDR3 DNA reads TGTGCCAGCAGTCTTAGGACAGAGAATGAGCAGTTCTTC.

The gene calls are TRBV15 and TRBJ2-7; D call uncertain. Germline CDR1 is LNHNV and CDR2 is YYDKDF (reference sequence). The CDR3 spans 11 residues. Trimming left V 4 bases short and J 6 bases short, with 7 bases between. CDR3 nucleotide sequence: TGTGCCACCAGCACTAGAGGCGAGCAGTACTTC. This sequence encodes CATSTRGEQYF.

This clone is a singleton in its sample. The rearrangement uses TRBV11-2 and TRBJ2-3, with 9 bases lining up with TRBD2. Germline-derived CDR1 and CDR2 are SGHAT and FQNNGV. Trimming at V came to 1 base and at J to 5 bases, leaving 4 bases not matched to a gene. The CDR3 length is 15 residues. The CDR3 coding sequence is TGTGCCAGCAGCTTAGGCGGGGGGGGACTAGATACGCAGTATTTT. It encodes CASSLGGGGLDTQYF. Looking up the rest from reference TRBV11-2 and TRBJ2-3 gives the full variable domain: EAGVAQSPRYKIIEKRQSVAFWCNPISGHATLYWYQQILGQGPKLLIQFQNNGVVDDSQLPKDRFSAERLKGVDSTLKIQPAKLEDSAVYLCASSLGGGGLDTQYFGPGTRLTVL.

This clone occurred a few times. The chain couples TRBV4-2 to TRBJ2-1, with 10 bases fitting TRBD2. Trimming cost V 4 bases and J 3 bases; bases outside gene matches: 6. Germline V gene lookup returns CDR1 LGHNA and CDR2 YNFKEQ. This CDR3 is 16 amino acids long. CDR3 sequence: CASSRVLAGDYNEQFF. Written as DNA, the CDR3 is TGTGCCAGCAGCCGAGTCCTAGCGGGGGACTACAATGAGCAGTTCTTC.

V is TRBV15 and J is TRBJ2-2; D gene uncertain. The CDR3 totals 12 residues. V gave up 3 bases and J gave up 5 bases, with 4 bases separating them. In germline, CDR1 is LNHNV, CDR2 YYDKDF (reference sequence). The CDR3, as DNA: TGTGCCACCAGCAGTTCAACCGGGGAGCTGTTTTTT. Protein product: CATSSSTGELFF.

This clone was detected only once. Here the CDR3 reads CSAWLNTEAFF. The CDR3 nucleotides are TGCAGTGCTTGGCTGAACACTGAAGCTTTCTTT. This chain links TRBV20-1 with TRBJ1-1; no definite D call. CDR3 length: 11 amino acids. Germline V CDR1 and CDR2: DFQATT, SNEGSKA (reference sequence). The germline V and J ends were trimmed by 5 bases and 0 bases, with 4 bases remaining between them.